This TCR beta chain was profiled in a study of cytomegalovirus exposure and HLA in healthy donors. Study background: A prior study identified 117 million unique TCR beta sequences from about 179 million T cells. Findings and caveats of the study: Reportedly, cytomegalovirus status was diagnosed with high sensitivity and specificity. As confirmed in vitro, a few CMV-associated chains were specific for CMV antigens.

V lost 5 bases and J lost 5; bases outside the gene matches: 13. Germline CDR1 SGHVS, CDR2 FQNEAQ. This CDR3 comprises 17 residues. Of note for this clone: Its specificity is unknown.

With 60 Vbeta and 13 Jbeta primers, the PCR was carried out. Method: immunoSEQ multiplex PCR; TCRdb's copy keeps in-frame clones and lacks some. The sample holds around 130,000 clones; about 62% are singletons and the top ten take 6.5% to 9.5%. The receptor comes from a woman between 35 and 50 years old in good health and CMV-seropositive. Source material: PBMCs. The gene calls are TRBV7-8 and TRBJ2-5; 11 positions match TRBD1. The DNA of the CDR3 is TGTGCCAGCAGCGCCGGACAGGGGGCGCGGAATCGGGAGACCCAGTACTTC. This sequence encodes CASSAGQGARNRETQYF.